Below are 2 T cell receptor beta chains sequenced from a single sample in a study of radiotherapy plus CTLA-4 blockade in lung cancer. The method was immunoSEQ multiplex PCR; TCRdb's version includes in-frame clones alone and lacks a portion of them. This sample has tens of thousands of clones, with about 83% found just once. The sample was peripheral blood, taken from a patient treated with radiotherapy plus ipilimumab. These receptors were obtained from a human donor with non-small cell lung cancer whose response to radiotherapy plus ipilimumab could not be evaluated.

In this sample, this clone turned up a few times. The chain recombines TRBV7-9 with TRBJ1-1; no clear D. The CDR3 is 12 residues long. V gave up 6 bases and J gave up 7 bases, with 12 bases separating them. The germline V gene encodes CDR1 SEHNR and CDR2 FQNEAQ (reference sequence). DNA for the CDR3: TGTGCCAGCAGGGGGAGAGGAGATGAAGCTTTCTTT. Protein: CASRGRGDEAFF.

The chain employs TRBV5-6 and TRBJ2-5; 11 positions agree with TRBD1. In germline, CDR1 is SGHDT, CDR2 YYEEEE. V shed 4 bases and J 7 bases; nucleotides not matched to a gene: 12. The CDR3 loop spans 16 amino acids. This CDR3 is CASSEVGTGGTWTQYF. In nucleotides, the CDR3 is TGTGCCAGCAGCGAGGTCGGGACAGGGGGGACCTGGACCCAGTACTTC.